This T cell receptor beta chain was observed in a study of human T cells and chemical hapten exposure. Study background: Scalp application of diphenylcyclopropenone was performed weekly in patients across the entire roughly 26-week study. Minor volume differences among pooled libraries chiefly drove per-sample TCR yield variation.

As to time point: patch test 2, 6 weeks after DPC sensitization. The treatment was: therapeutic diphenylcyclopropenone sensitization with weekly scalp DPC. This CDR3 region has 14 residues. Trimming left V 3 bases short and J 0 bases short, with 9 bases between. In germline, CDR1 is DFQATT, CDR2 SNEGSKA (reference sequence). This clonotype has only a few counts. Its antigen remains unknown. In the study's own analysis: Samples had a median of 95,638 TCRs, ranging roughly 20,000 to 750,000. TCRdb processed the RACE reads anew with MiXCR; each CDR3 protein has one entry. Here the V and J calls rest on TCRdb's processing, not on the authors' analysis. The sample gives fewer than 85,000 distinct CDR3 sequences, roughly a tenth of which show up once; 2% to 2.5% is in the top ten. Study observations and caveats: With regard to DPC sensitization, TCRs above 1 in 1000 frequency did not change.

The genes are TRBV20-1 and TRBJ2-1; no firm D call. The receptor comes from a woman in her thirties with alopecia areata. Some clones in this sample may be carry-over from other donors' samples. The sequencing used whole blood, collected in connection with sensitization to the hapten diphenylcyclopropenone (DPC). CDR3 nucleotide sequence: TGCAGTGCTAGTGGCGGATTCTCCTACAATGAGCAGTTCTTC. Its translation: CSASGGFSYNEQFF.